The following is a T cell receptor beta chain sequence with its context. Method: immunoSEQ multiplex PCR; TCRdb's copy keeps in-frame clones and lacks some. The data hold fewer than 15,000 clones, with 55% to 70% observed a single time. This specimen comes from a study of tumor-infiltrating lymphocytes in localized non-small cell lung cancer. Overall study context: Each patient gave resected tumor and non-adjacent uninvolved lung tissue.

Germline V CDR1 and CDR2: SQVTM, ANQGSEA. V lost 1 base and J 4 bases, leaving 10 bases between the germline ends. This CDR3 is 13 amino acids long. The sample was lung tumor tissue. The chain has TRBV29-1 and TRBJ1-1; possible D gene TRBD1, 5 bases. The receptor's source is a human donor with non-small cell lung cancer. The CDR3 DNA sequence: TGCAGCGTTGAAGGGGTGGGGGTCACTGAAGCTTTCTTT. Protein: CSVEGVGVTEAFF.